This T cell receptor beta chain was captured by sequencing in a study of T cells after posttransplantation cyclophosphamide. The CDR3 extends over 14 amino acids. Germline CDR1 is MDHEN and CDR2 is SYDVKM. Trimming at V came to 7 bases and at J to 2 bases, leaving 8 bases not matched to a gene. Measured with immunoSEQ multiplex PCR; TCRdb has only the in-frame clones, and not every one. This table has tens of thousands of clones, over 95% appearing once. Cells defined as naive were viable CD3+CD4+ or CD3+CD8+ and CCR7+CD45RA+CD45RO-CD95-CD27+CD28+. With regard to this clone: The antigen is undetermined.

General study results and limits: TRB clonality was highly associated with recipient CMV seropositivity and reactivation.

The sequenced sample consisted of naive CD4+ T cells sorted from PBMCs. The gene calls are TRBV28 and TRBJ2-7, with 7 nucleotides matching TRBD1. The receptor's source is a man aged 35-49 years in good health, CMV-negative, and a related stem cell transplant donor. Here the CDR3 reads CASKGAGTTYEQYF. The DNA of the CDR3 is TGTGCCAGCAAGGGGGCAGGTACTACCTACGAGCAGTACTTC. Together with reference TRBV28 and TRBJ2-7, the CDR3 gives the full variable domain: DVKVTQSSRYLVKRTGEKVFLECVQDMDHENMFWYRQDPGLGLRLIYFSYDVKMKEKGDIPEGYSVSREKKERFSLILESASTNQTSMYLCASKGAGTTYEQYFGPGTRLTVT.